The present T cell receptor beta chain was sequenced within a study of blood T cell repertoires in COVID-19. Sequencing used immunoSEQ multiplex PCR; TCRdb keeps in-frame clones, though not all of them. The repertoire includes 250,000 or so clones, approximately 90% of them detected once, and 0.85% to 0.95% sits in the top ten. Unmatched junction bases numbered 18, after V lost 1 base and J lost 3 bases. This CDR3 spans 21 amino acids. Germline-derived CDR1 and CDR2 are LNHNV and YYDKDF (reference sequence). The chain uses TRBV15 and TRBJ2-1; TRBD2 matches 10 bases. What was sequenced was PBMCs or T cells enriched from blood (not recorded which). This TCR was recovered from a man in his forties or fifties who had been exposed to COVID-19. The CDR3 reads CATSRVSKGPSSGRLYNEQFF. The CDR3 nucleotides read TGTGCCACCAGCAGAGTTTCTAAGGGGCCATCTAGCGGGAGACTCTACAATGAGCAGTTCTTC.